The clone carrying this TCR beta chain was recorded only once. Using immunoSEQ multiplex PCR, the repertoire was profiled, and TCRdb retains in-frame clones only, with some absent. Of some 210,000 clones detected, about 93% appear once; the ten largest clones hold around 0.84%. This entry is derived from a study of blood T cell repertoires in COVID-19. Sequenced: peripheral blood. This sequence was found in a man aged 55 to 70 with COVID-19, enrolled during active disease.

In DNA, the CDR3 is TGTGCCAGCAGCTTAGGGGACAGGAAGACAGATACGCAGTATTTT. This sequence encodes CASSLGDRKTDTQYF. V is TRBV7-2 and J is TRBJ2-3; 8 bases agree with TRBD1. V lost 1 base and J lost 3; bases outside the gene matches: 3. The CDR3 sequence is 15 residues long. CDR1 is SGHTA and CDR2 is FQGNSA in the germline V gene.